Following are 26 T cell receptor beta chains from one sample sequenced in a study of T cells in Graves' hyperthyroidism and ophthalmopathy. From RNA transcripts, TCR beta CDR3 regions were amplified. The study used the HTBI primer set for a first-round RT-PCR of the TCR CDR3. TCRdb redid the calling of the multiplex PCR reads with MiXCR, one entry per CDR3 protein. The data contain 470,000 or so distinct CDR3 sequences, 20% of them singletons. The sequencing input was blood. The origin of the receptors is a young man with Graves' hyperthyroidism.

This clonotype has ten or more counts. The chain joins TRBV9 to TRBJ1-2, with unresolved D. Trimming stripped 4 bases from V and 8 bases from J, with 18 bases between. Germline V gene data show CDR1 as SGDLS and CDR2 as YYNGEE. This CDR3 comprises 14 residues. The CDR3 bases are TGTGCCAGCAGCAAAACGGGTGGAGACGAGGGCTACACCTTC. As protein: CASSKTGGDEGYTF.

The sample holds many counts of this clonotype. CDR3 in amino acids: CATSGQVNTEAFF. The CDR3 nucleotides read TGTGCCACCTCTGGACAAGTGAACACTGAAGCTTTCTTT. This chain uses TRBV19 with TRBJ1-1, with D perhaps TRBD1 (5 bases). Trimming cost V 10 bases and J 0 bases, with 12 bases left between them. The germline V gene encodes CDR1 LNHDA and CDR2 SQIVND (reference sequence). This CDR3 region has 13 residues.

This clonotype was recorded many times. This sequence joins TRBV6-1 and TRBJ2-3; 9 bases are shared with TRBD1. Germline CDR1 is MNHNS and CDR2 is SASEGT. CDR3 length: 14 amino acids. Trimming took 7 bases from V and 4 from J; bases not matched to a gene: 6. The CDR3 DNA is TGTGCCAGCACCCTCACAGGGGGCGCAGATACGCAGTATTTT. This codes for CASTLTGGADTQYF.

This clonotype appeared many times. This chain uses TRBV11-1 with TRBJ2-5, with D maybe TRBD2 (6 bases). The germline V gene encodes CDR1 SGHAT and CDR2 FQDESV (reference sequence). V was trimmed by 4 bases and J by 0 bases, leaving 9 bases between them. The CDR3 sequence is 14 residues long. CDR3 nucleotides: TGTGCCAGCAGCTATGGGGGGAACCAAGAGACCCAGTACTTC. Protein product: CASSYGGNQETQYF.

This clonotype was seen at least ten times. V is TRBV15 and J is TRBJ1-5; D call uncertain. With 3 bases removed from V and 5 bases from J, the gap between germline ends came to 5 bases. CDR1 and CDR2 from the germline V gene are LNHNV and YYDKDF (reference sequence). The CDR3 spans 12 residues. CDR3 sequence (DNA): TGTGCCACCAGCAGGCCGGATCAGCCCCAGCATTTT. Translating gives CATSRPDQPQHF.

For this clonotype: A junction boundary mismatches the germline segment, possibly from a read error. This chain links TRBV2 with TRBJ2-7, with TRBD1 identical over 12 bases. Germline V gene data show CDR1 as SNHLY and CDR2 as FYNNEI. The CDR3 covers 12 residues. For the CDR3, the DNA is TGTGCCGGACCCGGGACAGGGGGCGAGCAGGACTTC. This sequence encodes CAGPGTGGEQDF.

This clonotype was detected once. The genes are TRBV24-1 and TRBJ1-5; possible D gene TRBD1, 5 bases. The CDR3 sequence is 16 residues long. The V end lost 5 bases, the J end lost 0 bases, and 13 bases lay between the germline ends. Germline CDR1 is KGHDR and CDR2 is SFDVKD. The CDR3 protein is CATSVRRGSSNQPQHF. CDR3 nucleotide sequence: TGTGCCACCAGTGTACGTCGGGGGAGTAGCAATCAGCCCCAGCATTTT.

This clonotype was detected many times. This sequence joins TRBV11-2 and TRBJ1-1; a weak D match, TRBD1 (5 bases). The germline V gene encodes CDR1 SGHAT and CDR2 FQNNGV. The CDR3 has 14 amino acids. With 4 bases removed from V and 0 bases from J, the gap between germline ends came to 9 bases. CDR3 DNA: TGTGCCAGCAGCTGGGGGTATATGAACACTGAAGCTTTCTTT. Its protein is CASSWGYMNTEAFF.

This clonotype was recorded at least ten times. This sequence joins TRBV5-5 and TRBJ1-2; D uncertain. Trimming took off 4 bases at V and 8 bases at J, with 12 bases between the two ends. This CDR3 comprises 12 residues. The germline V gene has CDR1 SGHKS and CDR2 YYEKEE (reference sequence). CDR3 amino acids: CASSPLERGYTF. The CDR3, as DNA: TGTGCCAGCAGCCCGCTTGAAAGAGGCTACACCTTC.

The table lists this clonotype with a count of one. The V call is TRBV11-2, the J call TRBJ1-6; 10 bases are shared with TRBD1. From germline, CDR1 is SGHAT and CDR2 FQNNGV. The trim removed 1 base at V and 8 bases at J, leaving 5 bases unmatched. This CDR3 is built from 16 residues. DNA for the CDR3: TGTGCCAGCAGCTTAGTGGGACAGGGGAAACATTCACCCCTCCACTTT. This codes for CASSLVGQGKHSPLHF. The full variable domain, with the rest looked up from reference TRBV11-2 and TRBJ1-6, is EAGVAQSPRYKIIEKRQSVAFWCNPISGHATLYWYQQILGQGPKLLIQFQNNGVVDDSQLPKDRFSAERLKGVDSTLKIQPAKLEDSAVYLCASSLVGQGKHSPLHFGNGTRLTVT.

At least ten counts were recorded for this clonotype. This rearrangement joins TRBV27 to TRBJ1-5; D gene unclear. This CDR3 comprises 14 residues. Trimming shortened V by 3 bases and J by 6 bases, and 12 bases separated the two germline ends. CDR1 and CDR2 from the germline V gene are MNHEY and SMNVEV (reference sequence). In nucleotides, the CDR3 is TGTGCCAGCAGTTTTGGAGTTTCGGTTCAGCCCCAGCATTTT. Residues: CASSFGVSVQPQHF.

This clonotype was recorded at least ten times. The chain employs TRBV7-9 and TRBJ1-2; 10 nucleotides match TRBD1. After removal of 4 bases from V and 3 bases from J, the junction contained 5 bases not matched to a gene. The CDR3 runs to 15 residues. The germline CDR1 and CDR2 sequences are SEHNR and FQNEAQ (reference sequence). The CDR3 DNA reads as TGTGCCAGCAGCTGGGTGGGGACAGGGGACTATGGCTACACCTTC. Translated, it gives CASSWVGTGDYGYTF.

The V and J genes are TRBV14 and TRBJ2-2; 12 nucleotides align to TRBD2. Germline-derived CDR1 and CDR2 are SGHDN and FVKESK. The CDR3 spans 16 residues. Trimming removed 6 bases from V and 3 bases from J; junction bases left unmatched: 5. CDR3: CASSRLAGDDTGELFF. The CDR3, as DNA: TGTGCCAGCAGTAGACTAGCGGGGGATGACACCGGGGAGCTGTTTTTT.

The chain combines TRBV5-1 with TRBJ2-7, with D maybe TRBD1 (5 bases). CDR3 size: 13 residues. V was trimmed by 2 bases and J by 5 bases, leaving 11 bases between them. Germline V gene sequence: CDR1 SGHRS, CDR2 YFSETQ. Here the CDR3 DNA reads TGCGCCAGCAGCTTTCAGGGCCCTCACGAGCAGTACTTC. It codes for CASSFQGPHEQYF.

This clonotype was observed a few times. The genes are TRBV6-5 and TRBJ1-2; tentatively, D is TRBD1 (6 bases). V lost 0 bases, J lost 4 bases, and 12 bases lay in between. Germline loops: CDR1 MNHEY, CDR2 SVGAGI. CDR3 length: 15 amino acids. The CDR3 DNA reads TGTGCCAGCAGTTACTCGATAGGACAGACCTATGGCTACACCTTC. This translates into CASSYSIGQTYGYTF.

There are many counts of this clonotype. Here the CDR3 DNA reads TGTGCCAGCAGTACAGGGGAGGCTCAGCCCCAGCATTTT. Amino acid sequence: CASSTGEAQPQHF. This chain joins TRBV12-3 or TRBV12-4 and TRBJ1-5; TRBD1 matches at 7 bases. The CDR3 spans 13 residues. The trim removed 5 bases at V and 6 bases at J, leaving 4 bases unmatched.

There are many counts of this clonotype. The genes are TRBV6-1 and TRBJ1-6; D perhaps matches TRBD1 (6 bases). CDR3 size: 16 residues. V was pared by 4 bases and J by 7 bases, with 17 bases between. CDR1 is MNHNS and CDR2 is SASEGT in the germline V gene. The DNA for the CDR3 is TGTGCCAGCAGTGGGGTGACTACAGGGATGAATTCACCCCTCCACTTT. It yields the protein CASSGVTTGMNSPLHF.

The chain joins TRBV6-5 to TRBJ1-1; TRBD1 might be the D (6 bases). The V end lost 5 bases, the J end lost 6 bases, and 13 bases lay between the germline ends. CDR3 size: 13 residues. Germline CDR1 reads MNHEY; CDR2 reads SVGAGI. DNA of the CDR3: TGTGCCAGCAGTCACGAGACAGGTCCTGAAGCTTTCTTT. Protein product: CASSHETGPEAFF.

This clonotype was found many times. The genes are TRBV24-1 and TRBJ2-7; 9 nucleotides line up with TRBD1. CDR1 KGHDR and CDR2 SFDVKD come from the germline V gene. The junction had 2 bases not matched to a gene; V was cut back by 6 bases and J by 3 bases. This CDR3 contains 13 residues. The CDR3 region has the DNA TGTGCCACCAGTCCGGACAGGGGCTACGAGCAGTACTTC. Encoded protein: CATSPDRGYEQYF.

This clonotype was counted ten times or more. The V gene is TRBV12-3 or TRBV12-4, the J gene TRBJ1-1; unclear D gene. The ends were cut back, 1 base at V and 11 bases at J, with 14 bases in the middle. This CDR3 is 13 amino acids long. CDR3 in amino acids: CASSLGVSPSAFF. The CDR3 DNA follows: TGTGCCAGCAGTTTAGGTGTCTCCCCGAGTGCTTTCTTT.

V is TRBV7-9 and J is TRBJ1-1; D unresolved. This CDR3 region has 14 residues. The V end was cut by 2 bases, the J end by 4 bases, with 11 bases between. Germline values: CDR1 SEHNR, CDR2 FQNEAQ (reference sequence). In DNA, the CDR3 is TGTGCCAGCAGCTTAATGGAGGGTGTCACTGAAGCTTTCTTT. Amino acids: CASSLMEGVTEAFF.

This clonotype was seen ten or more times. CDR3 bases: TGTGCCAGCAGTTTTCGTGGGTTCGACGGCTACACCTTC. Amino acid sequence: CASSFRGFDGYTF. The chain has TRBV12-3 or TRBV12-4 and TRBJ1-2; D unresolved. This CDR3 is built from 13 residues. V was trimmed by 3 bases and J by 8 bases, leaving 13 bases between them.

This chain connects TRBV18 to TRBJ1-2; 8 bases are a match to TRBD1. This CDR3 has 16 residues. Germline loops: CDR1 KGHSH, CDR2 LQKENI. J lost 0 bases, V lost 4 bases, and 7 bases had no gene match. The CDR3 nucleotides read TGTGCCAGCTCACTCGGGACAGGCCCAGCTAACTATGGCTACACCTTC. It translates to CASSLGTGPANYGYTF.

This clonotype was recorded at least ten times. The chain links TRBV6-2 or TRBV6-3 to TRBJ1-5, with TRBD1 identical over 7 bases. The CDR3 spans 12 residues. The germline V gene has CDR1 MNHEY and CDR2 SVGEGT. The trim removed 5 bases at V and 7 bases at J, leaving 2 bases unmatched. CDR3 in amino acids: CASSDRVQPQHF. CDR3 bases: TGTGCCAGCAGTGACAGGGTGCAGCCCCAGCATTTT.

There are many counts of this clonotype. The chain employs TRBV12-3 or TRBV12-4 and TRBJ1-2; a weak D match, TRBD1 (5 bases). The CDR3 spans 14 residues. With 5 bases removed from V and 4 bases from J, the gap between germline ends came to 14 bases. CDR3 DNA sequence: TGTGCCAGCAGTCCACCAGGGCCGGGCTATGGCTACACCTTC. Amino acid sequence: CASSPPGPGYGYTF.

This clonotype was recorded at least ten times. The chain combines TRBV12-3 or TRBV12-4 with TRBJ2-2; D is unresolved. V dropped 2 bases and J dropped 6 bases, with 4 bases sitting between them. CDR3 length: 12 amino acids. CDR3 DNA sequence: TGTGCCAGCAGTTTAATGCCCGGGGAGCTGTTTTTT. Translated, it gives CASSLMPGELFF.